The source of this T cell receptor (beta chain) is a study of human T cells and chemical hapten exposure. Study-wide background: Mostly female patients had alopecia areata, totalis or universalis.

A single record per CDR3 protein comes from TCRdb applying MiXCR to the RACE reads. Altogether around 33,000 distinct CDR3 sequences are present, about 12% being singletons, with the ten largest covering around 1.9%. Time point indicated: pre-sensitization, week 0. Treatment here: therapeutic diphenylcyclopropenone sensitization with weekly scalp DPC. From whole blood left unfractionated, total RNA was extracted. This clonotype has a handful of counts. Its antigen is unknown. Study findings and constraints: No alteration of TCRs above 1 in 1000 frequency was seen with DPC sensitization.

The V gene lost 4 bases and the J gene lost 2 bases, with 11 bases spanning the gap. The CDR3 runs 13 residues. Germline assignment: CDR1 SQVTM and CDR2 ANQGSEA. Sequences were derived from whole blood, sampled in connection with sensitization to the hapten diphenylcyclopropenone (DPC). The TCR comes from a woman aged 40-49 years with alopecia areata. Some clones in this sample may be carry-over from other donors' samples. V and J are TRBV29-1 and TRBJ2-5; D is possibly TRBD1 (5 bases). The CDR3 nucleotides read TGCAGCGTTGCGGGTACAGGTCAAGAGACCCAGTACTTC. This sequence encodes CSVAGTGQETQYF.